A selection of T cell receptor beta chains follows, all from one sample in a study of T cell responses to AZD1222 COVID-19 vaccine. Data came from immunoSEQ multiplex PCR; TCRdb stores just in-frame clones and leaves some out. The top ten hold approximately 5.1% of the sample, which has 92,000 or so clones, approximately 90% seen once. Sample: peripheral blood, taken 28 days after the second AZD1222 dose. These TCRs come from an adult who received the AZD1222 COVID-19 vaccine. Both conserved end residues are trimmed from each CDR3. A D gene is named only where the DNA matches it firmly. A clone size is listed for some rows: how often the clone was seen (once, few, many), or a class if it is expanded.

- | - | TRBV28 | ASSSHRSNTEAF
- | - | TRBV14 | ASSQVTAGRAF
- | TRBD1 | TRBV3-1/TRBV3-2 | ASSLSQGASNTEAF
- | - | TRBV3-1/TRBV3-2 | ASSQRGPLGNEQF
once | - | TRBV5-4 | ASSTDGLNEKLF
few | - | TRBV9 | ASSPETGRPSPT
few | TRBD1 | TRBV9 | ASSVQGAKNEQF
- | - | TRBV4-1 | ASSQAGLDTQY
- | - | TRBV5-1 | ASSLVENTGELF
- | TRBD1 | TRBV29-1 | SAESGTAAYNEQF
once | - | TRBV9 | ASSVSGAGEKLF
- | TRBD1 | TRBV19 | ASSSDRGHREKLF
- | - | TRBV6-1 | ASSEGTSDRRGETQY
once | TRBD1 | TRBV19 | ASSWTGDSNQPQH
- | - | TRBV6-2/TRBV6-3 | ASSYSAGYTEAF
- | TRBD1 | TRBV27 | ASVTGGSEAF
- | - | TRBV5-1 | ASSLASEQY
- | - | TRBV30 | AWSIQGGRTQY
- | - | TRBV12-3/TRBV12-4 | ASSGAGRGYT
- | - | TRBV7-8 | ASSLAKIQETQY
- | - | TRBV27 | ASRFPRQPQH
- | - | TRBV7-2 | ASSGGGGVRNEQF